This T cell receptor (beta chain) came from a study of technical replicates of blood from a handful of donors. V was shortened by 4 bases and J by 2 bases, with 9 bases between the two germline ends. The CDR3 is made up of 13 amino acids. Germline V CDR1 and CDR2: SNHLY, FYNNEI. Here immunoSEQ multiplex PCR was the method, and the copy in TCRdb shows in-frame clones only, minus some. The sample lists about 58,000 clones, approximately 94% seen once, with 2.5% to 3.5% in the top ten. This clonotype was sampled from a human donor in good health. Some clones in this sample may be carry-over from other donors' samples. The gene calls are TRBV2 and TRBJ2-7, with D maybe TRBD1 (6 bases). The sequenced sample was PBMCs. The CDR3 DNA follows: TGTGCCAGCAGTGGCAGGGGCGCCTACGAGCAGTACTTC. This gives the protein CASSGRGAYEQYF.